Following are 19 T cell receptor beta chains from one sample sequenced in a study of PD-1 blockade in classical Hodgkin lymphoma. All trial patients relapsed after autologous stem cell transplantation. Sequencing used immunoSEQ multiplex PCR; TCRdb keeps in-frame clones, though not all of them. Of 20,000 to 25,000 clones in the sample, approximately 71% were seen once. Sample: peripheral blood mononuclear cells (PBMCs), taken at baseline. Receptors originate from a human donor with classical Hodgkin lymphoma.

The chain combines TRBV7-2 with TRBJ2-3; TRBD2 agrees at 7 bases. This CDR3 has 18 amino acids. V trimming: 5 bases; J trimming: 0 bases; junction bases outside the gene matches: 14. Germline CDR1 SGHTA, CDR2 FQGNSA. The CDR3 reads CASSRDAGVPPSTDTQYF. The CDR3, as DNA: TGTGCCAGCAGCCGCGACGCGGGGGTTCCGCCTAGCACAGATACGCAGTATTTT. Full variable domain (outside the CDR3, taken from reference TRBV7-2 and TRBJ2-3): GAGVSQSPSNKVTEKGKDVELRCDPISGHTALYWYRQSLGQGLEFLIYFQGNSAPDKSGLPSDRFSAERTGGSVSTLTIQRTQQEDSAVYLCASSRDAGVPPSTDTQYFGPGTRLTVL.

V gene TRBV6-1 combines with J gene TRBJ1-2; D gene ambiguous. The CDR3 totals 14 residues. V lost 0 bases to trimming and J lost 2 bases, with 7 bases between them. The V gene's germline CDR1 is MNHNS and CDR2 SASEGT. The CDR3 here is CASSEAPGNYGYTF. CDR3 nucleotide sequence: TGTGCCAGCAGTGAAGCCCCGGGGAACTATGGCTACACCTTC.

This clone is labeled as medium-sized. The V gene is TRBV7-2, the J gene TRBJ2-1; a possible D gene is TRBD1 (6 bases). V was clipped by 5 bases and J by 16 bases, with 21 bases between them. The CDR3 length is 13 residues. Per germline, CDR1 SGHTA and CDR2 FQGNSA. The CDR3 DNA is TGTGCCAGCAGCCCCCCCCGACTTCCCAGGGGATTCTTC. It yields the protein CASSPPRLPRGFF.

The chain couples TRBV6-1 to TRBJ1-5; D is unresolved. The length of the CDR3 is 16 residues. V lost 2 bases and J 0 bases, leaving 11 bases between the germline ends. Germline CDR1 is MNHNS and CDR2 is SASEGT. CDR3: CASSERMADSNQPQHF. The CDR3 coding sequence is TGTGCCAGCAGTGAAAGGATGGCGGATAGCAATCAGCCCCAGCATTTT.

The rearrangement joins TRBV19 to TRBJ2-7; 9 bases are shared with TRBD1. Germline CDR1 is LNHDA and CDR2 is SQIVND (reference sequence). This CDR3 is built from 14 residues. The trim removed 3 bases at V and 5 bases at J, leaving 5 bases unmatched. The CDR3 reads CASSMRGQGHEQYF. The CDR3 nucleotides are TGTGCCAGTAGTATGAGGGGACAGGGTCACGAGCAGTACTTC.

This clone was counted once. This rearrangement joins TRBV7-2 to TRBJ2-7; a possible D gene is TRBD2 (6 bases). The CDR3 loop spans 13 amino acids. V was clipped by 2 bases and J by 5 bases, with 10 bases between them. Germline lookup yields CDR1 SGHTA and CDR2 FQGNSA. CDR3 sequence: CASSLRGTHEQYF. The CDR3 DNA follows: TGTGCCAGCAGCTTACGCGGGACCCACGAGCAGTACTTC.

J is TRBJ1-2 and V is TRBV6-4; D uncertain. Looked up from germline, CDR1 is MRHNA and CDR2 is SNTAGT. V lost 5 bases and J 5 bases, leaving 12 bases between the germline ends. There are 13 residues in the CDR3. CDR3: CASSFEQSYGYTF. The CDR3, as DNA: TGTGCCAGCAGTTTCGAGCAATCGTATGGCTACACCTTC.

The chain joins TRBV9 to TRBJ2-3, with D tentatively TRBD2 (7 bases). CDR1 is SGDLS and CDR2 is YYNGEE in the germline V gene. The CDR3 extends over 17 amino acids. V lost 3 bases to trimming and J lost 2 bases, with 19 bases between them. CDR3 amino acids: CASSARGAGVPTDTQYF. The CDR3 DNA reads as TGTGCCAGCAGCGCTAGGGGGGCGGGAGTTCCCACAGATACGCAGTATTTT.

V gene TRBV21-1 combines with J gene TRBJ1-5; TRBD1, the D gene given by the table, was not confirmed from the DNA. TRBV21-1 is given as a pseudogene. The CDR3 is 15 residues long. CDR3 DNA sequence: TGTGCCAGCAGCCCTCTCGGACACAAAAATCAGCCCCAGCATTTT. Protein product: CASSPLGHKNQPQHF.

CDR3: CAISEVAPETQYF. The CDR3 coding sequence is TGTGCCATCAGTGAAGTGGCCCCAGAGACCCAGTACTTC. The V call is TRBV10-3, the J call TRBJ2-5; D is unresolved. CDR1 is ENHRY and CDR2 is SYGVKD in the germline V gene. V was pared by 3 bases and J by 4 bases, with 9 bases between. The CDR3 extends over 13 amino acids.

The chain recombines TRBV29-1 with TRBJ2-7, with 7 bases identical to TRBD1. The CDR3 runs to 12 residues. V was clipped by 6 bases and J by 5 bases; unmatched bases: 7. CDR1 and CDR2 (germline): SQVTM, ANQGSEA. CDR3 DNA: TGCAGCGTCTCCCAGGGGGACCACGAGCAGTACTTC. Translation: CSVSQGDHEQYF.

The chain combines TRBV6-5 with TRBJ1-2; D uncertain. V lost 2 bases to trimming and J lost 7 bases, with 5 bases between them. Germline CDR1 and CDR2: MNHEY and SVGAGI. CDR3 length equals 11 residues. The CDR3 loop is CASSYGLGYTF. The CDR3 DNA is TGTGCCAGCAGTTACGGTCTTGGCTACACCTTC.

This clone has just a few counts. The chain carries TRBV19 and TRBJ1-2; perhaps TRBD1 as D (6 bases). Germline values: CDR1 LNHDA, CDR2 SQIVND (reference sequence). The ends were cut back, 4 bases at V and 4 bases at J, with 13 bases in the middle. The CDR3 length is 14 residues. CDR3 loop: CASSTGATGYGYTF. DNA for the CDR3: TGTGCCAGTAGTACGGGGGCGACGGGCTATGGCTACACCTTC.

This clone showed up just a few times. V is TRBV6-6 and J is TRBJ2-1; 9 bases align to TRBD2. CDR3 length: 15 residues. The V and J ends lost 7 bases and 4 bases, in that order; junction bases with no gene match: 8. Germline assignment: CDR1 MNHNY and CDR2 SVGAGI (reference sequence). The CDR3, as DNA: TGTGCCAGCAATGTAGCGGGAGTGGCTTACAATGAGCAGTTCTTC. This sequence encodes CASNVAGVAYNEQFF.

As regards this clone: Other DNA sequences in the sample encode the same CDR3. The chain recombines TRBV28 with TRBJ2-5; 8 nucleotides align to TRBD1. Per the germline V gene, CDR1 is MDHEN and CDR2 is SYDVKM. V dropped 6 bases and J dropped 4; count of bases not matched to a gene: 7. The CDR3 loop spans 14 amino acids. DNA for the CDR3: TGTGCCAGCAGCCTCCAGGGGGCACGAGAGACCCAGTACTTC. Its translation is CASSLQGARETQYF.

The chain links TRBV28 to TRBJ1-1; possibly TRBD1 for D (6 bases). V lost 5 bases to trimming and J lost 5 bases, with 12 bases between them. CDR3 length: 13 residues. The germline gives CDR1 MDHEN, CDR2 SYDVKM. The CDR3 reads CASSLTGKTEAFF. The CDR3 DNA follows: TGTGCCAGCAGTCTAACAGGGAAGACTGAAGCTTTCTTT.

This clone was recorded a few times. The chain is built from TRBV30 and TRBJ2-3; no reliable D call. In germline, CDR1 is GTSNPN, CDR2 SVGIG (reference sequence). Trimming cost V 1 base and J 6 bases, with 11 bases left between them. This CDR3 has 13 amino acids. This CDR3 reads CAWSGYRHDTQYF. CDR3 nucleotides: TGTGCCTGGAGTGGATACCGTCACGATACGCAGTATTTT.

This chain connects TRBV18 to TRBJ2-7; TRBD1 agrees at 11 bases. This CDR3 has 15 residues. Germline loops: CDR1 KGHSH, CDR2 LQKENI. The J segment lost 1 base and the V segment lost 3 bases, leaving 2 bases of the junction unmatched. CDR3 protein: CASSPGQGGSYEQYF. The CDR3 region has the DNA TGTGCCAGCTCACCGGGACAGGGGGGTTCCTACGAGCAGTACTTC.

J is TRBJ2-7 and V is TRBV19; D tentatively fits TRBD1 or TRBD2 (5 bases each). Germline CDR1 LNHDA, CDR2 SQIVND (reference sequence). V lost 3 bases to trimming and J lost 3 bases, with 12 bases between them. This CDR3 has 14 residues. CDR3 sequence reads: CASSIWDRSYEQYF. The CDR3 region has the DNA TGTGCCAGTAGTATCTGGGACCGCAGCTACGAGCAGTACTTC. The variable domain in full, with the rest retrieved from reference TRBV19 and TRBJ2-7, is DGGITQSPKYLFRKEGQNVTLSCEQNLNHDAMYWYRQDPGQGLRLIYYSQIVNDFQKGDIAEGYSVSREKKESFPLTVTSAQKNPTAFYLCASSIWDRSYEQYFGPGTRLTVT.